Listed here is a single TCR beta chain. A multiplex PCR was run with 60 Vbeta primers and 13 Jbeta primers. Libraries were prepared by immunoSEQ multiplex PCR; TCRdb keeps only in-frame clonotypes and omits some of them. The sample features about 42,000 clones, with approximately 1.4% in its top ten. The entry originates in a study of cytomegalovirus exposure and HLA in healthy donors. Germline assignment: CDR1 KGHSH and CDR2 LQKENI. This CDR3 is 14 amino acids long. The trim removed 2 bases at V and 8 bases at J, leaving 2 bases unmatched. This TCR was sampled from a man younger than 40 in good health and CMV-seronegative. V usage is TRBV18 and J usage is TRBJ2-1; 11 bases map to TRBD2. Sequenced sample: PBMCs. The CDR3 region has the DNA TGTGCCAGCTCACCAGCTAGCGGGAGGTATGAGCAGTTCTTC. It is translated as CASSPASGRYEQFF.